The next 7 T cell receptor beta chains were all read from a single sample in a study of T cell responses to AZD1222 COVID-19 vaccine. Sequencing used immunoSEQ multiplex PCR; TCRdb keeps in-frame clones, though not all of them. The table lists around 270,000 clones, 85% to 95% of them singletons, with 0.5% to 0.7% in the top ten. This material consisted of peripheral blood, taken 28 days after the second AZD1222 dose. These TCRs come from an adult who received the AZD1222 COVID-19 vaccine.

The chain links TRBV5-1 to TRBJ1-1; D gene ambiguous. The germline gives CDR1 SGHRS, CDR2 YFSETQ. V shed 4 bases and J shed 0 bases, with 7 bases lying between them. The CDR3 spans 13 residues. The CDR3 DNA reads as TGCGCCAGCAGCCGGGCGCTGAACACTGAAGCTTTCTTT. Amino acid sequence: CASSRALNTEAFF.

V usage is TRBV23-1 and J usage is TRBJ1-1, with D uncertain. TRBV23-1 is recorded as an ORF, its role being uncertain. Trimming took off 6 bases at V and 7 bases at J, with 9 bases between the two ends. CDR3 size: 11 residues. In DNA form, the CDR3 reads TGCGCCAGCAGGGAAGACTTTGAAGCTTTCTTT. As protein: CASREDFEAFF.

The chain uses TRBV7-9 and TRBJ1-5, with 9 bases that match TRBD1. CDR1 is SEHNR and CDR2 is FQNEAQ in the germline V gene (reference sequence). The CDR3 consists of 15 residues. With V trimmed by 7 bases and J by 6 bases, 10 bases remained unmatched. CDR3 coding DNA: TGTGCCAGCACCCGGACAGGGGCGGGAAGTCAGCCCCAGCATTTT. Its translation is CASTRTGAGSQPQHF.

The J gene is TRBJ2-1, the V gene TRBV7-6, with 9 bases matching TRBD2. Trimming took 3 bases from V and 4 from J; bases not matched to a gene: 4. Germline V gives CDR1 SGHVS, CDR2 FNYEAQ. The CDR3 is made up of 15 amino acids. CDR3 DNA: TGTGCCAGCAGCTTTACTAGCGGGCTATACAATGAGCAGTTCTTC. It codes for CASSFTSGLYNEQFF. The complete variable domain, with remaining parts taken from reference TRBV7-6 and TRBJ2-1, reads GAGVSQSPRYKVTKRGQDVALRCDPISGHVSLYWYRQALGQGPEFLTYFNYEAQQDKSGLPNDRFSAERPEGSISTLTIQRTEQRDSAMYRCASSFTSGLYNEQFFGPGTRLTVL.

V and J are TRBV7-3 and TRBJ2-1, with D perhaps matching TRBD1 (7 bases). CDR3 length: 16 residues. Per germline, CDR1 SGHTA and CDR2 FQGTGA. The germline V and J ends were trimmed by 1 base and 6 bases, with 16 bases remaining between them. CDR3 coding DNA: TGTGCCAGCAGCTTAAGGTCCCGGCAGGGGGGCAATGAGCAGTTCTTC. This codes for CASSLRSRQGGNEQFF.

V gene TRBV5-1 combines with J gene TRBJ1-6, with TRBD1 matching 7 bases. Losses at the gene ends were 2 bases for V and 6 bases for J; bases not matched to a gene: 8. The CDR3 consists of 16 residues. Germline V gene data show CDR1 as SGHRS and CDR2 as YFSETQ. The CDR3 DNA sequence: TGCGCCAGCAGCTTCGACAGGGCGTATGGTAATTCACCCCTCCACTTT. It encodes CASSFDRAYGNSPLHF.

The chain combines TRBV27 with TRBJ1-6, with 7 nucleotides matching TRBD1. The CDR3 extends over 13 amino acids. Per germline, CDR1 MNHEY and CDR2 SMNVEV (reference sequence). J gave up 14 bases and V 7 bases, and 11 bases lay outside the gene matches. The CDR3 DNA reads TGTGCCAGCATTCCGCCTCTCAGGGGGACCCTCCACTTT. It yields the protein CASIPPLRGTLHF.